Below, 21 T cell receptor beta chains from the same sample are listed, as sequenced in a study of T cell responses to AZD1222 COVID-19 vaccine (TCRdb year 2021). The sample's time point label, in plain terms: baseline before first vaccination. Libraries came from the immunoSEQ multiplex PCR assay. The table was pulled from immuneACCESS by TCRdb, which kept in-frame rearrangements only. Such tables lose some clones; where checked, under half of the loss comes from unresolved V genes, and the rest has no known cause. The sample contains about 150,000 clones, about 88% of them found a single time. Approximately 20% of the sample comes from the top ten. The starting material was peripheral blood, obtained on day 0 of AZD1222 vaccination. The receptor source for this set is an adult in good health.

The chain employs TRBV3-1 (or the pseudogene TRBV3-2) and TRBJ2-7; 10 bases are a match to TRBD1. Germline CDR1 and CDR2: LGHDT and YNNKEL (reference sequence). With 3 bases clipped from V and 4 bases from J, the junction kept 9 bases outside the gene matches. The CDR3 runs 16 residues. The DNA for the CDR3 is TGTGCCAGCAGCCACACCCCGGGACAGGGGCTATACGAGCAGTACTTC. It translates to CASSHTPGQGLYEQYF.

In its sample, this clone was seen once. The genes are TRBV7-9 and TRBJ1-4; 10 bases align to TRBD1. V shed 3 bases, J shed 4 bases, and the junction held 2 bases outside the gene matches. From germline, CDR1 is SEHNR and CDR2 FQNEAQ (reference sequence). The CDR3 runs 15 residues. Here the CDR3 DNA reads TGTGCCAGCAGCTTGGGACAGGGGAATAATGAAAAACTGTTTTTT. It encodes CASSLGQGNNEKLFF.

Here the CDR3 reads CAWSVSRTRTNEKLFF. DNA for the CDR3: TGTGCCTGGAGTGTAAGTCGGACTAGGACTAATGAAAAACTGTTTTTT. The genes are TRBV30 and TRBJ1-4; no firm D call. The CDR3 extends over 16 amino acids. Germline V lookup: CDR1 GTSNPN, CDR2 SVGIG (reference sequence). The V and J ends lost 0 bases and 2 bases respectively, with 13 bases between them.

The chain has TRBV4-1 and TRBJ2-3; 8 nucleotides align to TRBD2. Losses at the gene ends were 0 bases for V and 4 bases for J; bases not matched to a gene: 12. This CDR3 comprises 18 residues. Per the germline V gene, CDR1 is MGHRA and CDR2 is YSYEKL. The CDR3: CASSQDSSGRAEADTQYF. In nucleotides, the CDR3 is TGCGCCAGCAGCCAAGATTCATCCGGGAGGGCGGAGGCAGATACGCAGTATTTT.

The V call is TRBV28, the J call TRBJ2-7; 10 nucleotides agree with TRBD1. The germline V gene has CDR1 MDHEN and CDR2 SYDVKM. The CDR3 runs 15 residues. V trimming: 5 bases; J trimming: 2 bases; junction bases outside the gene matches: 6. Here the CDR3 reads CASSPRTGGAYEQYF. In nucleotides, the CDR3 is TGTGCCAGCAGTCCCCGGACAGGGGGGGCCTACGAGCAGTACTTC.

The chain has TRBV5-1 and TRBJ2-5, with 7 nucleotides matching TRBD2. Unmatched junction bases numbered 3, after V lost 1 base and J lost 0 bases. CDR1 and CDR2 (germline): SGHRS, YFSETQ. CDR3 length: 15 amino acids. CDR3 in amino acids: CASSLSGTHQETQYF. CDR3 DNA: TGCGCCAGCAGCTTGAGCGGGACCCACCAAGAGACCCAGTACTTC.

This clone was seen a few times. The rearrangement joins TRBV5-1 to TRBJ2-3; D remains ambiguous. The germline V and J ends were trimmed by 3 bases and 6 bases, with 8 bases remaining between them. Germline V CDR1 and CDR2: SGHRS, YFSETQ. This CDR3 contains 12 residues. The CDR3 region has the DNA TGCGCCAGCAGCTCACTCATGGATACGCAGTATTTT. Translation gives CASSSLMDTQYF.

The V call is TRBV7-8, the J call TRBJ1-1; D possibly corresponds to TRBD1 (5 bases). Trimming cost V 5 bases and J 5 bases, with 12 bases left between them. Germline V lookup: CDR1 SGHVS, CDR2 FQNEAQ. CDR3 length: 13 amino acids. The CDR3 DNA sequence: TGTGCCAGCAGCCCCCGGGGGAGGACTGAAGCTTTCTTT. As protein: CASSPRGRTEAFF. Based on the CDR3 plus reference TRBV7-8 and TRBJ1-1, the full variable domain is GAGVSQSPRYKVAKRGQDVALRCDPISGHVSLFWYQQALGQGPEFLTYFQNEAQLDKSGLPSDRFFAERPEGSVSTLKIQRTQQEDSAVYLCASSPRGRTEAFFGQGTRLTVV.

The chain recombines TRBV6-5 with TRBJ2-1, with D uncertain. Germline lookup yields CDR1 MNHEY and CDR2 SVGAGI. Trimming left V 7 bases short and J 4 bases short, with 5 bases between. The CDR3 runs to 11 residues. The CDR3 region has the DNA TGTGCCAGCACCATGTACAATGAGCAGTTCTTC. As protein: CASTMYNEQFF.

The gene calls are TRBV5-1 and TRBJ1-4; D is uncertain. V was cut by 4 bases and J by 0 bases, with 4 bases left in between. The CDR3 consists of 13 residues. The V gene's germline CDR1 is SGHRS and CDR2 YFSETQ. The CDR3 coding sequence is TGCGCCAGCAGCATATCAACTAATGAAAAACTGTTTTTT. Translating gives CASSISTNEKLFF.

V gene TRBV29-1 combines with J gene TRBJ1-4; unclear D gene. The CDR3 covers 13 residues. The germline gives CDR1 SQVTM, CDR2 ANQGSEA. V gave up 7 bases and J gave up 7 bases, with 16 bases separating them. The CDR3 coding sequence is TGCAGCGCCGCGGGTGTCGAGGGTGAAAAACTGTTTTTT. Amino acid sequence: CSAAGVEGEKLFF.

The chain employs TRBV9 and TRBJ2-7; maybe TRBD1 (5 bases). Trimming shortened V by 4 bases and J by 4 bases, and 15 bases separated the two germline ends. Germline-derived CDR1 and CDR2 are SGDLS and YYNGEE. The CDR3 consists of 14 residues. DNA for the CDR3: TGTGCCAGCAGCCCCCATATACAGGCTTACGAGCAGTACTTC. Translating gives CASSPHIQAYEQYF.

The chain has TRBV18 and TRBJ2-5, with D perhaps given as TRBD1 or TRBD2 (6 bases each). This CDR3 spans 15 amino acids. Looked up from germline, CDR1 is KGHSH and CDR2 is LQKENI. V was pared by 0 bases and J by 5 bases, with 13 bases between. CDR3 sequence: CASSPPGGRGETQYF. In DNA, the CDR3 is TGTGCCAGCTCACCACCGGGGGGCCGTGGGGAGACCCAGTACTTC.

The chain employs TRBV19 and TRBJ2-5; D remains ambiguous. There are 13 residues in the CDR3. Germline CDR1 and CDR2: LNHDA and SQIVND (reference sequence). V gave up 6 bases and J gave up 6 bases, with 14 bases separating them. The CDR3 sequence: CASRSPTGQTQYF. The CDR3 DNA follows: TGTGCCAGTAGATCTCCGACGGGTCAGACCCAGTACTTC. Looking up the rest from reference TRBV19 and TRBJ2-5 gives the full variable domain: DGGITQSPKYLFRKEGQNVTLSCEQNLNHDAMYWYRQDPGQGLRLIYYSQIVNDFQKGDIAEGYSVSREKKESFPLTVTSAQKNPTAFYLCASRSPTGQTQYFGPGTRLLVL.

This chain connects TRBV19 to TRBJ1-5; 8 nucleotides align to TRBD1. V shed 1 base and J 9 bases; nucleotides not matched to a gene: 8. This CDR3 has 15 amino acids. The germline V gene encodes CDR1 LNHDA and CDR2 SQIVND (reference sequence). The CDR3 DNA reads TGTGCCAGTAGTATAGTTCAGGGGGCGACCGGGCCCCAGCATTTT. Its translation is CASSIVQGATGPQHF. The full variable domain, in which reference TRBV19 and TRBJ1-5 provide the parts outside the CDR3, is DGGITQSPKYLFRKEGQNVTLSCEQNLNHDAMYWYRQDPGQGLRLIYYSQIVNDFQKGDIAEGYSVSREKKESFPLTVTSAQKNPTAFYLCASSIVQGATGPQHFGDGTRLSIL.

The CDR3 coding sequence is TGTGCCAGCAGCTTAGCCAGGGGAAGGCACACTGAAGCTTTCTTT. Its protein is CASSLARGRHTEAFF. The V call is TRBV11-1, the J call TRBJ1-1, with D possibly TRBD1 on 6 matching bases. The germline CDR1 and CDR2 sequences are SGHAT and FQDESV (reference sequence). This CDR3 region has 15 residues. Trimming removed 0 bases from V and 3 bases from J, with 11 bases in between.

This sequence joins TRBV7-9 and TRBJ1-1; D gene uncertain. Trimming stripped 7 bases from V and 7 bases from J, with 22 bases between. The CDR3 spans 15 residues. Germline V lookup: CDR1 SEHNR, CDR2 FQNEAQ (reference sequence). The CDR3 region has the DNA TGTGCCAGCACCCCGTCTAATCGGGGATCGGGTGAAGCTTTCTTT. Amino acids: CASTPSNRGSGEAFF.

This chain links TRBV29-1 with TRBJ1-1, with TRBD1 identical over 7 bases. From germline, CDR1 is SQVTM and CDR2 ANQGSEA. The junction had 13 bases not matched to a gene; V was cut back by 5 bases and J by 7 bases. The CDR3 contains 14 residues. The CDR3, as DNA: TGCAGCGTTTCCAGGGCCCAGGGGGGTGATGAAGCTTTCTTT. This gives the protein CSVSRAQGGDEAFF.

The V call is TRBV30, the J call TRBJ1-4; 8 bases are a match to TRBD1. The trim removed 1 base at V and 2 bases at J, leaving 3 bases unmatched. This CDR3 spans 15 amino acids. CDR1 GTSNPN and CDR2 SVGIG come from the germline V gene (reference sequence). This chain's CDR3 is CAWSDTGGTNEKLFF. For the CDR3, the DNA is TGTGCCTGGAGTGATACAGGGGGTACTAATGAAAAACTGTTTTTT.

CDR3 in DNA: TGTGCCAGCAGCTCCTCAACCGGGACGGTGGGACATGGCTACACCTTC. It codes for CASSSSTGTVGHGYTF. The rearrangement joins TRBV28 to TRBJ1-2; tentatively, D is TRBD1 (5 bases). In germline, CDR1 is MDHEN, CDR2 SYDVKM. The CDR3 is 16 residues long. Trimming took off 6 bases at V and 6 bases at J, with 23 bases between the two ends.

CDR3 coding DNA: TGCGCCAGCAGTCAATCACCGCCTATGGGGTTGAACACTGAAGCTTTCTTT. Translation gives CASSQSPPMGLNTEAFF. The J gene is TRBJ1-1, the V gene TRBV23-1; D gene ambiguous. TRBV23-1 is filed as an ORF, its function uncertain. V was cut by 0 bases and J by 0 bases, with 14 bases left in between. The CDR3 has 17 amino acids.